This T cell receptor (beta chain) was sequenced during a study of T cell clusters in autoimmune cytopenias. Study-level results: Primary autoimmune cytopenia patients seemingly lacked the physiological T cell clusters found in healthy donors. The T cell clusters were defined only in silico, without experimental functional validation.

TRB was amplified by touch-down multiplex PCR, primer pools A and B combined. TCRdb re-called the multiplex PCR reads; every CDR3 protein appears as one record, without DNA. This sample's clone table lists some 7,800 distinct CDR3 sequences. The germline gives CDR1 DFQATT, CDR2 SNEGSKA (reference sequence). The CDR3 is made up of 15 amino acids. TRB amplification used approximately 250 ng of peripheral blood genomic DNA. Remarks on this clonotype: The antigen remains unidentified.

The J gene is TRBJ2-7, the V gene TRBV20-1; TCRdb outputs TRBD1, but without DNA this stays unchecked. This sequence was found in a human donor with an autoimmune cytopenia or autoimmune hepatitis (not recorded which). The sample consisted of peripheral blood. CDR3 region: CSARDFRTGSYEQYF.